This TCR beta chain comes out of a study of blood T cell repertoires in COVID-19 (dated by TCRdb to the early 2020s). Concerning the study at large: Samples covering the acute and convalescent phases of COVID-19 were provided by collaborators in the United States, Italy and Spain. Deeply sampled blood TCRbeta repertoires from subjects exposed to, actively infected with, or recovered from COVID-19 were included in the dataset. The prospective study material was composed of cDNA or gDNA derived from T cells, B-cell-depleted T cells, or PBMCs. The repertoires were made available in a free public database intended to serve as a resource for research on the immune response to SARS-CoV-2. The sample metadata nearly always contained a de-identified subject ID, COVID-19 status, age in years and sex. Where HLA class I and class II types were available, the types were taken from metadata supplied by the sample provider, not from assay-based typing. Samples came from the ongoing ImmuneRACE study (first 160 participants) plus 1,254 subjects from 6 global collaborators. General findings and caveats noted by the study authors: The amount of clinical and demographic metadata varied by source and participant and was provided uncurated.

Whole blood was collected in K2EDTA tubes by collaborating institutions according to the institutions' own protocols. Collaborator samples were shipped for TCRbeta analysis as frozen whole blood, isolated PBMCs, or DNA extracted from either sample type. V and J are truncated by 4 bases and 0 bases respectively, leaving an intervening sequence of 10 bases. Measured from the cysteine to the phenylalanine, the CDR3 is 15 residues long. The CDR3 DNA has 45 bases and is translated from base 1. Looking up the germline V gene (reference sequence) yields CDR1 MNHNY and CDR2 SVGAGI. This clone was counted a few times. No antigen is known for it. Base qualities are not at hand, and no much larger clone is one base apart. TCRbeta CDR3 regions were amplified from genomic DNA using the immunoSEQ Assay, a bias-controlled multiplex PCR. Regarding the original processing steps: The number of nucleated cells in each sample was estimated from the amplification of reference gene primers within the assay. To quantify the absolute abundance of each unique TCRbeta CDR3 rearrangement, sequence reads were collapsed and filtered. For each sample, productive Simpson clonality was calculated by taking the square root of Simpson's diversity index across productive rearrangements. Here the immuneACCESS table is served through TCRdb, limited to in-frame sequences with V and J called. Missing clones are a known gap in these copies; in checked studies unresolved V genes cover under half, and the rest lacks a known reason. For V, J and clone size, that table is used; D and trimming come from the DNA. In this sample the table shows some 140,000 clones, approximately 85% of which occur a single time. The top ten clones comprise approximately 4% of the sample.

This chain is built from TRBV6-6 and TRBJ1-3; D gene: possibly TRBD1, on 6 matching bases. The sample taken for sequencing was peripheral blood. This clonotype was sampled from a human donor in a cohort sampled during active COVID-19. The CDR3 protein is CASSSPTGSGNTIYF. The sequenced DNA: TGTGCCAGCAGTTCCCCGACAGGCTCTGGAAACACCATATATTTT.